This T cell receptor beta chain appears in the sequencing data of a study of regulatory T cells in long-lasting Graves disease. Study-level findings and limits: Study was limited to peripheral blood, excluding thyroid tissue.

In germline, CDR1 is MNHNS, CDR2 SASEGT. The CDR3 has 15 amino acids. V shed 7 bases, J shed 0 bases, and the junction held 7 bases outside the gene matches. Many counts were recorded for this clonotype. Its antigen is unknown. Time point defined: persistent/refractory GD, antithyroid drugs over 5 years with positive TRAb. Preparation of the TCR library used RNA extracted from PBMCs. To make TCR beta libraries, researchers used iRepertoire HTBI primers and Arm-PCR of CDR3 regions. In TCRdb, the multiplex PCR reads were re-called with MiXCR into one record per CDR3 protein. The repertoire holds a few hundred thousand distinct CDR3 sequences, with 20% to 30% as singletons.

The V gene is TRBV6-1, the J gene TRBJ2-7; 9 bases line up with TRBD2. This material consisted of peripheral blood mononuclear cells (PBMCs), taken when the disease was refractory, from a patient treated with antithyroid drugs. The TCR was taken from a female donor with Graves disease. CDR3 nucleotide sequence: TGTGCCAGCAAACCGGGACTAGCCGGCTCCTACGAGCAGTACTTC. Amino acid sequence: CASKPGLAGSYEQYF.